A selection of T cell receptor beta chains follows, all from one sample in a study of vaccination and CD4 T cells after COVID-19. TCRdb called the PCR reads again in MiXCR, with one record for every CDR3 protein. Found here are some 11,000 distinct CDR3 sequences, around 66% of them singletons; the top ten hold about 9.3%. For these TCRs, the target antigens are not known. Sequenced input: CD4+ T cells from blood, cultured in vitro. Receptors were obtained from a human donor who had recovered from COVID-19. Each CDR3 is given with its conserved first and last residue. The D gene is left open where the match is weak. Size is omitted from some rows. Given values are once, few, many or a class for expanded clones.

V: TRBV6-2/TRBV6-3; J: TRBJ1-1; size: .; D: .; DNA: TGTGCCAGCAGTTATTTTGCACGGACTGAAGCTTTCTTT; CDR3: CASSYFARTEAFF
V: TRBV6-5; J: TRBJ1-1; size: .; D: .; DNA: TGTGCCGGCAGTTACGGGGCCGTGGGCAGATTGAACACTGAAGCTTTCTTT; CDR3: CAGSYGAVGRLNTEAFF
V: TRBV6-1; J: TRBJ2-5; size: once; D: .; DNA: TGTGCCAGCAGTGAATTCTCTATCCCACCGCTGGGCGGGACCCAGTACTTC; CDR3: CASSEFSIPPLGGTQYF
V: TRBV7-9; J: TRBJ1-4; size: .; D: .; DNA: TGTGCCAGCAGCTTAGCAGGTCAGGGGAGGGAAAAACTGTTTTTT; CDR3: CASSLAGQGREKLFF
V: TRBV20-1; J: TRBJ1-1; size: .; D: .; DNA: TGCAGTGCTAGGGGCCGGGGGAACACTGAAGCTTTCTTT; CDR3: CSARGRGNTEAFF
V: TRBV6-5; J: TRBJ1-1; size: medium-sized; D: TRBD1; DNA: TGTGCCAGCAGTTCTCCGGGACAGGGGGCCCGAACTGAAGCTTTCTTT; CDR3: CASSSPGQGARTEAFF
V: TRBV12-3/TRBV12-4; J: TRBJ1-6; size: .; D: .; DNA: TGTGCCAGCAGTTTAAATGGTAATTCACCCCTCCACTTT; CDR3: CASSLNGNSPLHF
V: TRBV12-3/TRBV12-4; J: TRBJ1-1; size: .; D: .; DNA: TGTGCCAGCAGTGCGCAGGGTGGCACTGAAGCTTTCTTT; CDR3: CASSAQGGTEAFF
V: TRBV20-1; J: TRBJ2-2; size: .; D: TRBD2; DNA: TGCAGTGCTAGGCACCTCGGGGTTAGCGGGAGGGCTGCGAGGACCGGGGAGCTGTTTTTT; CDR3: CSARHLGVSGRAARTGELFF
V: TRBV6-5; J: TRBJ1-6; size: .; D: .; DNA: TGTGCCAGCAGTTACTCCGGAGCGGAGAGGTCACCCCTCCACTTT; CDR3: CASSYSGAERSPLHF
V: TRBV10-3; J: TRBJ1-5; size: few; D: .; DNA: TGTGCCATCAGGGACAGTAGCAATCAGCCCCAGCATTTT; CDR3: CAIRDSSNQPQHF
V: TRBV5-4; J: TRBJ2-5; size: .; D: .; DNA: TGTGCCAGCAGCGTACTCCAAGAGACCCAGTACTTC; CDR3: CASSVLQETQYF
V: TRBV7-9; J: TRBJ1-1; size: .; D: TRBD1; DNA: TGTGCCAGCAGCCTAGGACAGGGGACAGAAGCTTTCTTT; CDR3: CASSLGQGTEAFF
V: TRBV7-9; J: TRBJ1-1; size: .; D: .; DNA: TGTGCCAGCAGCCCTTCGGGGGGCACTGAAGCTTTCTTT; CDR3: CASSPSGGTEAFF
V: TRBV10-1; J: TRBJ2-3; size: .; D: .; DNA: TGCGCCAGCAGTGGAGGGGTAGCGGTAACAGATACGCAGTATTTT; CDR3: CASSGGVAVTDTQYF
V: TRBV12-3/TRBV12-4; J: TRBJ1-1; size: .; D: .; DNA: TGTGCCAGCAGTAGGGACCGCCTTTTTGAGGCTTTCTTT; CDR3: CASSRDRLFEAFF
V: TRBV2; J: TRBJ2-3; size: .; D: .; DNA: TGTGCCAGCAGTGAGCTTGGTGGTACGCAGTATTTT; CDR3: CASSELGGTQYF
V: TRBV7-2; J: TRBJ2-1; size: once; D: TRBD2; DNA: TGTGCCAGCAGCTTGGGACTAGTCTTAAACAATGAGCAGTTCTTC; CDR3: CASSLGLVLNNEQFF
V: TRBV4-2; J: TRBJ1-4; size: .; D: .; DNA: TGTGCCAGCAGGGGCAGGGGAACAGGCAATGAAAAACTGTTTTTT; CDR3: CASRGRGTGNEKLFF
V: TRBV7-9; J: TRBJ1-3; size: .; D: .; DNA: TGTGCCAGCAGCTTTTCGGGGGCGAAGGCAGGAAACACCATATATTTT; CDR3: CASSFSGAKAGNTIYF
V: TRBV6-2/TRBV6-3; J: TRBJ1-2; size: .; D: .; DNA: TGTGCCAGCAGCCGATTCCAAGGAAACTATGGCTACACCTTC; CDR3: CASSRFQGNYGYTF
V: TRBV6-1; J: TRBJ2-2; size: .; D: .; DNA: TGTGCCACCTCGGGACAAAAGAACACCGGGGAGCTGTTTTTT; CDR3: CATSGQKNTGELFF
V: TRBV6-1; J: TRBJ1-1; size: once; D: TRBD1; DNA: TGTGCCAGCAGTGATTTAGGGACAGGTCCGAAAGAAGCTTTCTTT; CDR3: CASSDLGTGPKEAFF
V: TRBV12-3/TRBV12-4; J: TRBJ1-2; size: .; D: .; DNA: TGTGCCAGCAGTCCACAGAAGACAGAAAACTATGGCTACACCTTC; CDR3: CASSPQKTENYGYTF
V: TRBV6-1; J: TRBJ1-5; size: .; D: .; DNA: TGTGCCAGCAGTGAATCCCGGACTCAGCCCCAGCATTTT; CDR3: CASSESRTQPQHF
V: TRBV7-2; J: TRBJ2-5; size: .; D: TRBD1; DNA: TGTGCCAGCAGCTCCGGGGACAGGGCCCGCCGCGGGACCCAGTACTTC; CDR3: CASSSGDRARRGTQYF
V: TRBV19; J: TRBJ1-3; size: .; D: TRBD1; DNA: TGTGCCAGTAGAAACAGGGGGCTGAGAAACACCATATATTTT; CDR3: CASRNRGLRNTIYF
V: TRBV2; J: TRBJ2-1; size: once; D: TRBD2; DNA: TGTGCCAGCAAGGGTAGCGGACTAGCGGGAGATGAGCAGTTCTTC; CDR3: CASKGSGLAGDEQFF
V: TRBV7-2; J: TRBJ2-7; size: .; D: .; DNA: TGTGCCAGCAGCTTGGATACCTACGAGCAGTACTTC; CDR3: CASSLDTYEQYF
V: TRBV20-1; J: TRBJ1-6; size: .; D: .; DNA: TGCAGTTGGGGACTTACAGGGCCCGCCGATTCACCCCTCCACTTT; CDR3: CSWGLTGPADSPLHF
V: TRBV15; J: TRBJ2-1; size: .; D: .; DNA: TGTGCCACCAGCAGAGACATCCTCATCCCCAATGAGCAGTTCTTC; CDR3: CATSRDILIPNEQFF
V: TRBV11-3; J: TRBJ1-4; size: .; D: .; DNA: TGTGCCAGCAGCCCCCCAGGGAGAGCTGGAAAACTGTTTTTT; CDR3: CASSPPGRAGKLFF
V: TRBV27; J: TRBJ2-7; size: .; D: TRBD2; DNA: TGTGCCAGCAGTTTATCAGGGACTAGCGGGGCCTACGAGCAGTACTTC; CDR3: CASSLSGTSGAYEQYF